Reported below is one T cell receptor (beta chain). Germline CDR1 reads MNHNY; CDR2 reads SVGAGI (reference sequence). Trimming pared 2 bases from V and 4 bases from J, leaving 11 bases between. The CDR3 has 15 amino acids. The sample is drawn from a study of CD8 T cells in Susac syndrome. Random hexamers primed reverse transcription of about 0.45 to 1 ug RNA. TCRdb processed the immunoSEQ multiplex PCR reads anew with MiXCR; each CDR3 protein has one entry. This sample has about 200,000 distinct CDR3 sequences, with roughly 94% found just once. This TCR was recovered from a human donor with multiple sclerosis. The chain joins TRBV6-6 to TRBJ2-2, with D perhaps assigned TRBD1 or TRBD2 (5 bases each). Material: CD4+ T cells from PBMCs. The chain's CDR3 is CASSYGGGSTGELFF. The CDR3 DNA is TGTGCCAGCAGTTACGGTGGGGGATCCACCGGGGAGCTGTTTTTT.